The 24 T cell receptor beta chains below all came from one sample that was sequenced in a study of PD-L1 blockade in urothelial cancer. Sequencing used immunoSEQ multiplex PCR; TCRdb keeps in-frame clones, though not all of them. The data contain tens of thousands of clones, roughly 80% of them singletons. The sample consisted of PBMCs, taken around atezolizumab (anti-PD-L1) treatment. These receptors originate from a man aged 45-65 years with urothelial cancer.

Here the CDR3 reads CSVETNTGNTIYF. CDR3 coding DNA: TGCAGCGTTGAAACCAACACTGGAAACACCATATATTTT. The genes are TRBV29-1 and TRBJ1-3; no firm D call. The CDR3 loop spans 13 amino acids. From germline, CDR1 is SQVTM and CDR2 ANQGSEA. The V end was cut by 2 bases, the J end by 2 bases, with 7 bases between.

This clone came up a few times. The V and J genes are TRBV5-1 and TRBJ2-7; no clear D. V was shortened by 0 bases and J by 4 bases, with 11 bases between the two germline ends. Germline V gene lookup returns CDR1 SGHRS and CDR2 YFSETQ. This CDR3 is 14 amino acids long. CDR3 bases: TGCGCCAGCAGCTTGGGGGCCGGATCGTACGAGCAGTACGTC. Its protein product is CASSLGAGSYEQYV.

The V gene is TRBV25-1, the J gene TRBJ1-1; D might be TRBD1 (6 bases). The length of the CDR3 is 15 residues. CDR1 is MGHDK and CDR2 is SYGVNS in the germline V gene. V shed 4 bases and J shed 4 bases, with 16 bases lying between them. The CDR3 region is CASSGGQSSSTEAFF. In DNA form, the CDR3 reads TGTGCCAGCAGTGGAGGACAGTCATCGTCCACTGAAGCTTTCTTT. Using reference TRBV25-1 and TRBJ1-1 for the parts outside the CDR3, the full variable domain is EADIYQTPRYLVIGTGKKITLECSQTMGHDKMYWYQQDPGMELHLIHYSYGVNSTEKGDLSSESTVSRIRTEHFPLTLESARPSHTSQYLCASSGGQSSSTEAFFGQGTRLTVV.

The chain has TRBV6-1 and TRBJ2-1, with 9 bases lining up with TRBD2. Germline-derived CDR1 and CDR2 are MNHNS and SASEGT. V shed 0 bases and J 5 bases; nucleotides not matched to a gene: 5. This CDR3 is built from 16 residues. The CDR3, as DNA: TGTGCCAGCAGTGAAGCCATGGCGGGGGGGCACAATGAGCAGTTCTTC. Translated: CASSEAMAGGHNEQFF.

The gene calls are TRBV2 and TRBJ2-3, with D perhaps TRBD2 (6 bases). CDR1 is SNHLY, CDR2 FYNNEI, per germline. The CDR3 consists of 13 residues. V lost 8 bases and J lost 6, with 15 bases in between. This CDR3 is CASGAGRGDTQYF. The CDR3 coding sequence is TGTGCCAGCGGGGCGGGACGGGGGGATACGCAGTATTTT.

J is TRBJ1-4 and V is TRBV5-5; possibly TRBD1 for D (5 bases). Deletions cut 7 bases from V and 8 bases from J, with 18 bases between. Germline lookup yields CDR1 SGHKS and CDR2 YYEKEE (reference sequence). CDR3 size: 14 residues. In DNA, the CDR3 is TGTGCCAGCGGTCCGGGCAGGGTATGGGAAAAACTGTTTTTT. Residues: CASGPGRVWEKLFF. Filled out from reference TRBV5-5 and TRBJ1-4, the complete variable domain reads DAGVTQSPTHLIKTRGQQVTLRCSPISGHKSVSWYQQVLGQGPQFIFQYYEKEERGRGNFPDRFSARQFPNYSSELNVNALLLGDSALYLCASGPGRVWEKLFFGSGTQLSVL.

V and J are TRBV7-8 and TRBJ2-7; 9 positions agree with TRBD1. J was trimmed by 9 bases and V by 6 bases; bases with no gene match: 12. The V gene's germline CDR1 is SGHVS and CDR2 FQNEAQ. The CDR3 is made up of 14 amino acids. The CDR3 protein is CASSFLETGGMQYV. CDR3 nucleotides: TGTGCCAGCAGTTTTCTAGAGACAGGGGGGATGCAGTACGTC.

This chain links TRBV9 with TRBJ1-2; D is possibly TRBD1 (5 bases). The CDR3 loop spans 13 amino acids. Trimming pared 4 bases from V and 8 bases from J, leaving 15 bases between. Looked up from germline, CDR1 is SGDLS and CDR2 is YYNGEE. The CDR3 protein is CASSPGGIYGYTF. In DNA, the CDR3 is TGTGCCAGCAGCCCTGGGGGGATTTACGGCTACACCTTC.

The gene calls are TRBV10-3 and TRBJ2-3; D is possibly TRBD1 (5 bases). Trimming removed 0 bases at V and 0 bases at J, with 10 bases between. There are 16 residues in the CDR3. Germline V gene sequence: CDR1 ENHRY, CDR2 SYGVKD. The CDR3 DNA reads as TGTGCCATCAGTGAGTCGACAGCCTCTAGCACAGATACGCAGTATTTT. Protein sequence: CAISESTASSTDTQYF.

In DNA form, the CDR3 reads TGCGCCAGCAGTGAACAGGGTGAATATGGCTACACCTTC. This codes for CASSEQGEYGYTF. The V call is TRBV10-2, the J call TRBJ1-2; D is perhaps TRBD1 (6 bases). CDR1 WSHSY and CDR2 SAAADI come from the germline V gene. The length of the CDR3 is 13 residues. V dropped 3 bases and J dropped 5 bases, with 10 bases sitting between them.

The chain couples TRBV6-1 to TRBJ2-1, with 10 positions matching TRBD2. The germline gives CDR1 MNHNS, CDR2 SASEGT. This CDR3 contains 14 residues. With V trimmed by 7 bases and J by 2 bases, 2 bases remained unmatched. CDR3 amino acids: CASILAGAYNEQFF. The CDR3 coding sequence is TGTGCCAGCATCCTAGCGGGGGCCTACAATGAGCAGTTCTTC.

The rearrangement joins TRBV19 to TRBJ2-1; 7 bases map to TRBD2. The CDR3 is 14 residues long. Germline values: CDR1 LNHDA, CDR2 SQIVND (reference sequence). Trimming at V came to 8 bases and at J to 1 base, leaving 5 bases not matched to a gene. CDR3 amino acids: CASGRAGSYNEQFF. CDR3 nucleotides: TGTGCCAGTGGGCGAGCGGGGTCCTACAATGAGCAGTTCTTC. Supplemented by reference TRBV19 and TRBJ2-1, the full variable domain reads DGGITQSPKYLFRKEGQNVTLSCEQNLNHDAMYWYRQDPGQGLRLIYYSQIVNDFQKGDIAEGYSVSREKKESFPLTVTSAQKNPTAFYLCASGRAGSYNEQFFGPGTRLTVL.

The chain uses TRBV5-6 and TRBJ1-5, with unresolved D. Trimming stripped 2 bases from V and 4 bases from J, with 4 bases between. The CDR3 spans 12 residues. The germline V gene encodes CDR1 SGHDT and CDR2 YYEEEE. This chain's CDR3 is CASSFMNQPQHF. The CDR3 DNA reads as TGTGCCAGCAGCTTTATGAATCAGCCCCAGCATTTT.

J is TRBJ1-1 and V is TRBV7-3; the D gene is possibly TRBD1 (5 bases). Germline assignment: CDR1 SGHTA and CDR2 FQGTGA. V shed 5 bases and J shed 11 bases, with 21 bases lying between them. The CDR3 totals 14 residues. As DNA, the CDR3 is TGTGCCAGCAGCCCGGGGGGAGACGTGACCGAGGCTTTCTTT. As protein: CASSPGGDVTEAFF.

This clone was detected once. The chain carries TRBV18 and TRBJ2-3; 7 nucleotides align to TRBD2. Germline-derived CDR1 and CDR2 are KGHSH and LQKENI. Germline trimming cut 4 bases from V and 0 bases from J; bases unmatched to any gene: 4. This CDR3 is 15 amino acids long. The CDR3 protein is CASSLAGLSTDTQYF. CDR3 bases: TGTGCCAGCTCACTAGCGGGCCTTAGCACAGATACGCAGTATTTT. The complete variable domain, with remaining parts taken from reference TRBV18 and TRBJ2-3, reads NAGVMQNPRHLVRRRGQEARLRCSPMKGHSHVYWYRQLPEEGLKFMVYLQKENIIDESGMPKERFSAEFPKEGPSILRIQQVVRGDSAAYFCASSLAGLSTDTQYFGPGTRLTVL.

This chain uses TRBV27 with TRBJ2-7, with D possibly being TRBD2 (6 bases). Per the germline V gene, CDR1 is MNHEY and CDR2 is SMNVEV (reference sequence). V gave up 7 bases and J gave up 2 bases, with 12 bases separating them. This CDR3 has 13 residues. The CDR3 protein is CASKTSNAYEQYF. The CDR3 DNA reads TGTGCCAGCAAGACTAGTAACGCCTACGAGCAGTACTTC.

The chain recombines TRBV18 with TRBJ2-7; 8 bases are shared with TRBD1. The V gene's germline CDR1 is KGHSH and CDR2 LQKENI. V shed 3 bases, J shed 2 bases, and the junction held 6 bases outside the gene matches. The CDR3 loop spans 15 amino acids. The CDR3 DNA follows: TGTGCCAGCTCACCCCGGGACAGGTCCACCTACGAGCAGTACGTC. The encoded protein is CASSPRDRSTYEQYV.

This sequence joins TRBV7-9 and TRBJ1-3, with D possibly TRBD1 on 6 matching bases. Trimming stripped 3 bases from V and 3 bases from J, with 15 bases between. CDR3 length: 16 residues. Germline V gene lookup returns CDR1 SEHNR and CDR2 FQNEAQ (reference sequence). The CDR3 protein is CASSLPQGGSGNTIYF. CDR3 bases: TGTGCCAGCAGCTTGCCACAGGGAGGGAGTGGAAACACCATATATTTT.

This chain connects TRBV28 to TRBJ1-1; D is unresolved. Trimming took 6 bases from V and 3 from J, leaving 11 bases between them. The germline gives CDR1 MDHEN, CDR2 SYDVKM. The CDR3 loop spans 13 amino acids. The DNA for the CDR3 is TGTGCCAGCAGCGCGCCATATTACACTGAAGCTTTCTTT. It codes for CASSAPYYTEAFF.

The chain has TRBV6-4 and TRBJ2-2; tentative D call: TRBD1 (6 bases). The CDR3 totals 16 residues. The germline V gene encodes CDR1 MRHNA and CDR2 SNTAGT. V lost 5 bases to trimming and J lost 0 bases, with 13 bases between them. For the CDR3, the DNA is TGTGCCAGCAGTACCTCCGGGACACCGAACACCGGGGAGCTGTTTTTT. Encoded protein: CASSTSGTPNTGELFF.

The V call is TRBV5-8, the J call TRBJ2-6, with 8 bases that match TRBD1. From germline, CDR1 is SGHTS and CDR2 YDEGEE. The CDR3 contains 18 residues. After removal of 1 base from V and 4 bases from J, the junction contained 10 bases not matched to a gene. In nucleotides, the CDR3 is TGTGCCAGCAGCTTGATTGGACAGGGTACCCCCGGGGCCAACGTCCTGACTTTC. Protein sequence: CASSLIGQGTPGANVLTF.

The chain has TRBV5-6 and TRBJ2-5; 15 nucleotides match TRBD2. Germline values: CDR1 SGHDT, CDR2 YYEEEE. Trimming removed 0 bases from V and 4 bases from J; junction bases left unmatched: 1. The CDR3 sequence is 16 residues long. CDR3 in amino acids: CASSLGTSGGAETQYF. DNA for the CDR3: TGTGCCAGCAGCTTGGGGACTAGCGGGGGGGCAGAGACCCAGTACTTC.

This clone has more than one count but fewer than ten. This chain joins TRBV20-1 and TRBJ1-1, with D hard to call. Germline-derived CDR1 and CDR2 are DFQATT and SNEGSKA (reference sequence). The CDR3 length is 11 residues. V was trimmed by 7 bases and J by 1 base, leaving 7 bases between them. The CDR3 bases are TGCAGTGTTGTCAGGAACACTGAAGCTTTCTTT. It codes for CSVVRNTEAFF.

For the CDR3, the DNA is TGTGCCAGCAGCGCTCCGGGACAGGGGTCTGGGGCCAACGTCCTGACTTTC. It yields the protein CASSAPGQGSGANVLTF. The chain joins TRBV7-3 to TRBJ2-6, with 10 bases fitting TRBD1. V trimming: 5 bases; J trimming: 1 base; junction bases outside the gene matches: 5. Germline assignment: CDR1 SGHTA and CDR2 FQGTGA. The CDR3 has 17 residues.